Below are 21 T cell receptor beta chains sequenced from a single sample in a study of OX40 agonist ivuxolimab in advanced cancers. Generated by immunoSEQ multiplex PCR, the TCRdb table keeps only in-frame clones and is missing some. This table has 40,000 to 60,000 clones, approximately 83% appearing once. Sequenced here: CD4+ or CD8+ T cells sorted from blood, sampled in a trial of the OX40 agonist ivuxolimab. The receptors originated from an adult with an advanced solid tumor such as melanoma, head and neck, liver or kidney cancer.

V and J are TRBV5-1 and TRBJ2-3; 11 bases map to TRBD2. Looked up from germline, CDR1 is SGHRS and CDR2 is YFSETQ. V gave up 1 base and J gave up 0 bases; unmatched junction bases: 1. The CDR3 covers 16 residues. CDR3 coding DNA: TGCGCCAGCAGCTTGTTAGCGGGGGGGAGCACAGATACGCAGTATTTT. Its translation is CASSLLAGGSTDTQYF. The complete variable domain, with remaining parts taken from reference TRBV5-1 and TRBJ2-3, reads KAGVTQTPRYLIKTRGQQVTLSCSPISGHRSVSWYQQTPGQGLQFLFEYFSETQRNKGNFPGRFSGRQFSNSRSEMNVSTLELGDSALYLCASSLLAGGSTDTQYFGPGTRLTVL.

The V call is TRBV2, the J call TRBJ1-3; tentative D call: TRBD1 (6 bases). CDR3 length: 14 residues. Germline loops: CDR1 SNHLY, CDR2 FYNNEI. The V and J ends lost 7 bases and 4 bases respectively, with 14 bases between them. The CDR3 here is CASKGQPAGNTIYF. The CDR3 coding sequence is TGTGCCAGCAAAGGACAGCCTGCGGGAAACACCATATATTTT.

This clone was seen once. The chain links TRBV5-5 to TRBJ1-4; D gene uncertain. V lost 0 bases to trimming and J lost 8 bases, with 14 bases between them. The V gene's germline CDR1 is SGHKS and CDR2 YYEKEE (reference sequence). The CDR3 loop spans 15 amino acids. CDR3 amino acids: CASSLVAGPREKLFF. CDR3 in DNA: TGTGCCAGCAGCTTGGTGGCCGGCCCGCGCGAAAAACTGTTTTTT.

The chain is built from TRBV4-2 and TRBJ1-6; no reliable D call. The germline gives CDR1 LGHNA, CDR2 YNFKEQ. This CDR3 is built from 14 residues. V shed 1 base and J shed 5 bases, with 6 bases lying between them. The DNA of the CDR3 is TGTGCCAGCAGCCAAGCGGCAGATAATTCACCCCTCCACTTT. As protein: CASSQAADNSPLHF.

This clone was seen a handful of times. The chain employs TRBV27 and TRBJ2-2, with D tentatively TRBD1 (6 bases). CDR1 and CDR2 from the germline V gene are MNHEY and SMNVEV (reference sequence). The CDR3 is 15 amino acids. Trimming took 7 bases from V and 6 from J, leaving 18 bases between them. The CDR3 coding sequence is TGTGCCAGCAAACCCAGGGGCCTCGTCCCCGGGGAGCTGTTTTTT. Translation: CASKPRGLVPGELFF.

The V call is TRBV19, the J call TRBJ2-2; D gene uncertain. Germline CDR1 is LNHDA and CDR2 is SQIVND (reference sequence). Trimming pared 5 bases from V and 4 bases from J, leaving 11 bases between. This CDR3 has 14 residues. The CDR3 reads CASSPARGTGELFF. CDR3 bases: TGTGCCAGTAGTCCAGCTCGAGGCACCGGGGAGCTGTTTTTT.

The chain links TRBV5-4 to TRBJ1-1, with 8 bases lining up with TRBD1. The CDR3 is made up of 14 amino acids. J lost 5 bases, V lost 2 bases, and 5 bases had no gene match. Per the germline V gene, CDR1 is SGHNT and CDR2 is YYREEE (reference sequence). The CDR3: CASSFDRGGTEAFF. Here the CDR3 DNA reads TGTGCCAGCAGCTTCGACAGGGGAGGGACTGAAGCTTTCTTT.

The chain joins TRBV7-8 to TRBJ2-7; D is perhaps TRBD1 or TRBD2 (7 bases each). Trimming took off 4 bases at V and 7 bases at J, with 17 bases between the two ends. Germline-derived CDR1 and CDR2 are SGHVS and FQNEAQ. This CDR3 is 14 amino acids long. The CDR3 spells CASSSREARGEQYF. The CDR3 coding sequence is TGTGCCAGCAGCTCCCGGGAGGCCAGGGGGGAGCAGTACTTC.

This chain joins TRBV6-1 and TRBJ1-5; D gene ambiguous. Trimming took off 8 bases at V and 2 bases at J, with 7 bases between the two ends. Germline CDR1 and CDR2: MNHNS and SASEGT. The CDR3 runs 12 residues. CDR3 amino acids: CASRWGNQPQHF. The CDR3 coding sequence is TGTGCCAGCCGTTGGGGCAATCAGCCCCAGCATTTT.

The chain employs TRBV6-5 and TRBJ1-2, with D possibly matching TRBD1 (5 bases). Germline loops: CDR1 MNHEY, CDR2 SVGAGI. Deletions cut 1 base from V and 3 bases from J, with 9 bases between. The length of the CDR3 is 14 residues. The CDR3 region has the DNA TGTGCCAGCAGTTACTTGAGGGGCCACTATGGCTACACCTTC. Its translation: CASSYLRGHYGYTF.

CDR3 sequence reads: CASSLTVLWEQYF. The CDR3 nucleotides read TGTGCCAGCAGCCTGACAGTCCTATGGGAGCAGTACTTC. V gene TRBV6-5 combines with J gene TRBJ2-7; perhaps TRBD1 as D (5 bases). V lost 6 bases, J lost 7 bases, and 16 bases lay in between. The CDR3 totals 13 residues. Germline CDR1 is MNHEY and CDR2 is SVGAGI.

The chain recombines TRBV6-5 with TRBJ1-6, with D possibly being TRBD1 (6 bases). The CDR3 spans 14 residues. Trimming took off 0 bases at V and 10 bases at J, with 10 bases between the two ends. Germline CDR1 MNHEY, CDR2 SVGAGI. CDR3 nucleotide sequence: TGTGCCAGCAGTTACTCGACAGGCCGCTCACCCCTCCACTTT. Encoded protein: CASSYSTGRSPLHF.

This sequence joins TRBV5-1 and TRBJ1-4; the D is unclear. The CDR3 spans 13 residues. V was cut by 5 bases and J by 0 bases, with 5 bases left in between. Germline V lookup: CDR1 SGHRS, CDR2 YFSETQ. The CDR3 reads CASRGATNEKLFF. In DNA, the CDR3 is TGCGCCAGCAGAGGCGCAACTAATGAAAAACTGTTTTTT. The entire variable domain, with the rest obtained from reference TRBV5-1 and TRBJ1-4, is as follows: KAGVTQTPRYLIKTRGQQVTLSCSPISGHRSVSWYQQTPGQGLQFLFEYFSETQRNKGNFPGRFSGRQFSNSRSEMNVSTLELGDSALYLCASRGATNEKLFFGSGTQLSVL.

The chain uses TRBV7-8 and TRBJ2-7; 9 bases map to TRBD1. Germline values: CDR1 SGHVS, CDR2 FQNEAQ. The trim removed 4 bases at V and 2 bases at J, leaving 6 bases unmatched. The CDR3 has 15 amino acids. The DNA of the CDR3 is TGTGCCAGCAGCTCCTATCGGACAGGGGCCTACGAGCAGTACTTC. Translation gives CASSSYRTGAYEQYF. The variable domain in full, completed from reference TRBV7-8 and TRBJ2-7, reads GAGVSQSPRYKVAKRGQDVALRCDPISGHVSLFWYQQALGQGPEFLTYFQNEAQLDKSGLPSDRFFAERPEGSVSTLKIQRTQQEDSAVYLCASSSYRTGAYEQYFGPGTRLTVT.

This CDR3 reads CASSLWGWDTQYF. The CDR3 DNA follows: TGTGCCAGCAGCTTATGGGGGTGGGATACGCAGTATTTT. The rearrangement uses TRBV11-2 and TRBJ2-3; perhaps D is TRBD1 or TRBD2 (5 bases each). V lost 2 bases, J lost 6 bases, and 9 bases lay in between. This CDR3 comprises 13 residues. The germline CDR1 and CDR2 sequences are SGHAT and FQNNGV.

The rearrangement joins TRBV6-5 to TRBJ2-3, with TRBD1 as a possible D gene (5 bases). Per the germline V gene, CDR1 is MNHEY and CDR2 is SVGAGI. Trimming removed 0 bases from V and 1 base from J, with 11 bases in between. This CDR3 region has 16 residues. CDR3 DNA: TGTGCCAGCAGTTACTCGCGGCAGGGTGGCACAGATACGCAGTATTTT. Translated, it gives CASSYSRQGGTDTQYF.

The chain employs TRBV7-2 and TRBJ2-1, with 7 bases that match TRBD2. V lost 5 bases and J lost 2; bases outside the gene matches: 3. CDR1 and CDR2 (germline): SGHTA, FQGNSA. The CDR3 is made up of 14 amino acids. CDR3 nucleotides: TGTGCCAGCAGCCCGCGGGGGACCTACAATGAGCAGTTCTTC. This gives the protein CASSPRGTYNEQFF.

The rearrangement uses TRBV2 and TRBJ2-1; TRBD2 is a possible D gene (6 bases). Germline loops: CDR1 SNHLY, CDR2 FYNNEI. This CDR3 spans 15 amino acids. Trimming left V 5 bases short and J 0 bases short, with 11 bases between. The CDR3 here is CASSMDGSSYNEQFF. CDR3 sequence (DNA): TGTGCCAGCAGTATGGACGGGAGCTCCTACAATGAGCAGTTCTTC. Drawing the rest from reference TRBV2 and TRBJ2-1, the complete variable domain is EPEVTQTPSHQVTQMGQEVILRCVPISNHLYFYWYRQILGQKVEFLVSFYNNEISEKSEIFDDQFSVERPDGSNFTLKIRSTKLEDSAMYFCASSMDGSSYNEQFFGPGTRLTVL.

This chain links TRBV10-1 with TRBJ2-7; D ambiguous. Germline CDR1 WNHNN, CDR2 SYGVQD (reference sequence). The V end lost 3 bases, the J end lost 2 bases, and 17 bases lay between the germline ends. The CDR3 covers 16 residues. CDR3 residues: CASSDRRSPHAYEQYF. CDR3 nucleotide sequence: TGCGCCAGCAGTGACCGCCGCTCCCCCCACGCCTACGAGCAGTACTTC.

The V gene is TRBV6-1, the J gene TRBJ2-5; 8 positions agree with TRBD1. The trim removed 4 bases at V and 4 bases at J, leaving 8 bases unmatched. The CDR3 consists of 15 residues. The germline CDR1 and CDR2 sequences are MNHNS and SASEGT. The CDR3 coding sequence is TGTGCCAGCAGTGGGGGACAGGTGGAGGGAGAGACCCAGTACTTC. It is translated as CASSGGQVEGETQYF.

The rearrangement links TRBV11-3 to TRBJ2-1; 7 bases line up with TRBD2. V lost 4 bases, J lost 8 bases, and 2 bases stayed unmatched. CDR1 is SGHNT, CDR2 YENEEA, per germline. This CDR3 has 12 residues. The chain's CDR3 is CASSSREDEQFF. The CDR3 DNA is TGTGCCAGCAGCTCCCGGGAGGATGAGCAGTTCTTC.